This is a list of T cell receptor beta chains from one sample in a study of long-term antiretroviral therapy in people with HIV. Profiled with immunoSEQ multiplex PCR; TCRdb holds only in-frame clones, not every one. This sample has around 32,000 clones, with 95% to 98% found just once. Specimen: unsorted PBMCs, collected 7.6 years after starting antiretroviral therapy. The receptors come from a man aged 30 to 39 with HIV. The conserved cysteine and the conserved F or W are not part of the CDR3 here. Each record gives: J gene, V gene, CDR3 protein.

TRBJ1-1 TRBV13 ASSAGQGNTEAF
TRBJ2-7 TRBV7-2 ASTRDPGGSYEQY
TRBJ2-7 TRBV10-1 ASSESDGLAGEQY
TRBJ2-3 TRBV29-1 SYRKTGENTDTQY
TRBJ2-2 TRBV11-2 ASTSYQTGGGRNTGELF
TRBJ2-6 TRBV7-8 ASSLDPRQNSGANVLT
TRBJ1-1 TRBV2 ASRRQGADTEAF
TRBJ2-7 TRBV9 ASSPELAGILGEQY
TRBJ1-1 TRBV4-3 ASSLGTEAF
TRBJ2-4 TRBV5-6 ASSLGLAKNIQY
TRBJ2-5 TRBV5-1 ASVGGPPFQETQY
TRBJ2-5 TRBV29-1 SVVITDNQETQY
TRBJ2-1 TRBV10-3 AISEPTLGQVPYNEQF
TRBJ2-7 TRBV2 ASSEAAYYEQY
TRBJ1-4 TRBV6-4 ASSHQWFATNEKLF
TRBJ1-1 TRBV6-1 ASSEELTTEAF
TRBJ2-5 TRBV4-1 ASSQFSQGETQY
TRBJ2-7 TRBV4-1 ASSEGTSGDYEQY
TRBJ1-5 TRBV27 ASSPGGGPQH
TRBJ2-3 TRBV7-9 ASRPDTQY
TRBJ1-6 TRBV19 ASSIPQGLGNSPLH
TRBJ2-7 TRBV27 ASTNSGLAEEQY